The 20 T cell receptor beta chains below all came from one sample that was sequenced in a study of beta chain features in type 1 diabetes. Findings and limits, study-wide: In every one of the four CD4+ subsets, TCRB CDR3s were moderately but significantly shorter in Type 1 diabetes patients.

Isolated RNA was reverse transcribed in full, so expressed TCRB transcripts were sequenced. Using immunoSEQ multiplex PCR, the repertoire was profiled, and TCRdb retains in-frame clones only, with some absent. The table records fewer than 350,000 clones, about 15% of them present only once. Antigen specificity for these receptors is unknown. Material for sequencing was naive CD4+ T cells from blood. These receptor sequences come from a man aged 18-30 years with type 1 diabetes.

The table lists this clone with a few counts. This chain uses TRBV7-2 with TRBJ2-1; 10 bases line up with TRBD2. The germline gives CDR1 SGHTA, CDR2 FQGNSA. Trimming removed 3 bases from V and 6 bases from J; junction bases left unmatched: 5. The CDR3 has 15 amino acids. CDR3 sequence reads: CASSFLAGAPNEQFF. CDR3 DNA: TGTGCCAGCAGCTTCCTAGCGGGAGCCCCCAATGAGCAGTTCTTC.

The chain is built from TRBV28 and TRBJ2-7, with 9 bases identical to TRBD1. The CDR3 length is 14 residues. Germline V gene data show CDR1 as MDHEN and CDR2 as SYDVKM. V dropped 10 bases and J dropped 4; count of bases not matched to a gene: 11. The CDR3 loop reads CATRPRDRAYEQYF. CDR3 sequence (DNA): TGTGCCACGAGGCCACGGGACAGGGCTTACGAGCAGTACTTC.

The V and J genes are TRBV9 and TRBJ2-3, with 9 bases lining up with TRBD2. J was trimmed by 1 base and V by 0 bases; bases with no gene match: 3. Germline values: CDR1 SGDLS, CDR2 YYNGEE. The CDR3 consists of 16 residues. CDR3 sequence (DNA): TGTGCCAGCAGCGTAGCTCAGCGGGGGGGCACAGATACGCAGTATTTT. This encodes CASSVAQRGGTDTQYF.

V gene TRBV6-4 combines with J gene TRBJ1-5; no firm D call. The V gene lost 1 base and the J gene lost 2 bases, with 12 bases spanning the gap. CDR3 length equals 16 residues. The V gene's germline CDR1 is MRHNA and CDR2 SNTAGT. The CDR3 is CASSDYYGDGNQPQHF. For the CDR3, the DNA is TGTGCCAGCAGTGACTATTACGGGGATGGCAATCAGCCCCAGCATTTT.

The chain links TRBV5-1 to TRBJ2-3; D might be TRBD2 (6 bases). In germline, CDR1 is SGHRS, CDR2 YFSETQ. V was shortened by 3 bases and J by 8 bases, with 19 bases between the two germline ends. The CDR3 has 15 residues. The CDR3 bases are TGCGCCAGCAGCTGGAGGGCCCCATACTTCGGTACGCAGTATTTT. This sequence encodes CASSWRAPYFGTQYF.

The rearrangement uses TRBV30 and TRBJ1-4; D is ambiguous. This CDR3 is 15 amino acids long. Trimming pared 4 bases from V and 0 bases from J, leaving 12 bases between. CDR1 and CDR2 (germline): GTSNPN, SVGIG (reference sequence). CDR3 in DNA: TGTGCCTGGAAAAGACCCGGGACAACTAATGAAAAACTGTTTTTT. Translating gives CAWKRPGTTNEKLFF.

The V and J genes are TRBV19 and TRBJ2-2; D is uncertain. Trimming took 7 bases from V and 2 from J, leaving 11 bases between them. CDR3 size: 14 residues. From germline, CDR1 is LNHDA and CDR2 SQIVND (reference sequence). DNA for the CDR3: TGTGCCAGTACTTCGAGTTACAACACCGGGGAGCTGTTTTTT. This translates into CASTSSYNTGELFF.

The genes are TRBV5-1 and TRBJ2-1, with 11 bases that match TRBD2. The CDR3 totals 15 residues. Per germline, CDR1 SGHRS and CDR2 YFSETQ. Trimming at V came to 6 bases and at J to 10 bases, leaving 12 bases not matched to a gene. For the CDR3, the DNA is TGCGCCAGCAAAGGAACTAGCGGGAGTCGAGGGGAGCAGTTCTTC. Encoded protein: CASKGTSGSRGEQFF.

The chain recombines TRBV28 with TRBJ1-5; TRBD1 matches at 7 bases. Germline CDR1 is MDHEN and CDR2 is SYDVKM. The CDR3 covers 11 residues. Germline trimming cut 5 bases from V and 15 bases from J; bases unmatched to any gene: 7. The CDR3 sequence is CASSKGQRGHF. The CDR3 DNA reads as TGTGCCAGCAGTAAGGGACAGCGAGGGCATTTT.

This clone was seen more than once but under ten times. The CDR3 here is CSVRLGGRTYEQYF. The CDR3 DNA reads TGCAGCGTTCGGTTGGGGGGACGAACCTACGAGCAGTACTTC. This sequence joins TRBV29-1 and TRBJ2-7, with TRBD2 as a possible D gene (6 bases). Trimming pared 5 bases from V and 2 bases from J, leaving 16 bases between. This CDR3 region has 14 residues. The germline V gene has CDR1 SQVTM and CDR2 ANQGSEA.

The V call is TRBV7-7, the J call TRBJ2-1, with no clear D. Germline CDR1 SSHAT, CDR2 FNYEAQ (reference sequence). The CDR3 covers 13 residues. V lost 4 bases and J 5 bases, leaving 9 bases between the germline ends. The CDR3 DNA reads as TGTGCCAGCAGCTATGAGTTGGACAATGAGCAGTTCTTC. The encoded protein is CASSYELDNEQFF.

The chain joins TRBV28 to TRBJ1-5; the match to TRBD1 covers 10 bases. CDR3 length equals 14 residues. Germline trimming cut 5 bases from V and 7 bases from J; bases unmatched to any gene: 5. Per the germline V gene, CDR1 is MDHEN and CDR2 is SYDVKM. The CDR3 reads CASSMGQGNQPQHF. In DNA form, the CDR3 reads TGTGCCAGCAGTATGGGACAGGGGAACCAGCCCCAGCATTTT.

Written as DNA, the CDR3 is TGTGCCACGCCATACGAGGTCAAACAAGAGACCCAGTACTTC. Amino acid sequence: CATPYEVKQETQYF. V and J are TRBV21-1 and TRBJ2-5; the table assigns TRBD2, which was not confirmed against the DNA. TRBV21-1 is designated a pseudogene. The CDR3 is made up of 14 amino acids.

This clone turned up a few times. This chain uses TRBV5-1 with TRBJ1-1, with D possibly being TRBD1 (5 bases). CDR1 and CDR2 from the germline V gene are SGHRS and YFSETQ. V shed 4 bases and J shed 0 bases, with 10 bases lying between them. The CDR3 is 14 amino acids. In DNA, the CDR3 is TGCGCCAGCAGCCCGGGGGGGGTGAACACTGAAGCTTTCTTT. Protein sequence: CASSPGGVNTEAFF.

CDR3 nucleotide sequence: TGTGCCAGCAGGAGGGACAGGGGGTACGAGCAGTACTTC. Amino acid sequence: CASRRDRGYEQYF. The chain links TRBV27 to TRBJ2-7, with 11 bases aligning to TRBD1. CDR1 and CDR2 (germline): MNHEY, SMNVEV (reference sequence). V shed 6 bases, J shed 4 bases, and the junction held 2 bases outside the gene matches. This CDR3 is 13 amino acids long.

This clone turned up a few times. CDR3 residues: CSVVPRQADYGYTF. CDR3 DNA sequence: TGCAGCGTCGTCCCCCGACAGGCCGACTATGGCTACACCTTC. The V call is TRBV29-1, the J call TRBJ1-2; maybe TRBD1 (6 bases). Per germline, CDR1 SQVTM and CDR2 ANQGSEA. The CDR3 spans 14 residues. V was pared by 6 bases and J by 3 bases, with 17 bases between.

J is TRBJ1-6 and V is TRBV30, with 9 bases that match TRBD1. Germline CDR1 and CDR2: GTSNPN and SVGIG (reference sequence). The CDR3 totals 13 residues. V lost 2 bases and J lost 9; bases outside the gene matches: 2. As DNA, the CDR3 is TGTGCCTGGAGTTTGACAGGGGGTTCACCCCTCCACTTT. Amino acid sequence: CAWSLTGGSPLHF.

The CDR3 loop reads CASSQEVPLPGYPQETQYF. Here the CDR3 DNA reads TGCGCCAGCAGCCAAGAGGTCCCCCTCCCAGGGTACCCCCAAGAGACCCAGTACTTC. The chain carries TRBV4-3 and TRBJ2-5, with a possible D match to TRBD1 (5 bases). Trimming pared 0 bases from V and 1 base from J, leaving 21 bases between. This CDR3 is 19 amino acids long. Germline values: CDR1 LGHNA, CDR2 YSLEER.

For this clone: This sample includes further DNA sequences coding for the same CDR3. The chain is built from TRBV5-1 and TRBJ1-1; possibly TRBD1 for D (6 bases). Looked up from germline, CDR1 is SGHRS and CDR2 is YFSETQ. Trimming took off 4 bases at V and 1 base at J, with 8 bases between the two ends. The CDR3 sequence is 13 residues long. The CDR3 DNA follows: TGCGCCAGCAGCCTGGACAGGAACACTGAAGCTTTCTTT. This gives the protein CASSLDRNTEAFF.

The table lists this clone with a few counts. The V call is TRBV11-2, the J call TRBJ2-7; the match to TRBD2 covers 12 bases. The V gene's germline CDR1 is SGHAT and CDR2 FQNNGV. The junction had 4 bases not matched to a gene; V was cut back by 1 base and J by 9 bases. This CDR3 has 14 residues. CDR3 sequence (DNA): TGTGCCAGCAGCTTAGCACTAGCGGGAGGAGGGCAGTACTTC. This codes for CASSLALAGGGQYF.